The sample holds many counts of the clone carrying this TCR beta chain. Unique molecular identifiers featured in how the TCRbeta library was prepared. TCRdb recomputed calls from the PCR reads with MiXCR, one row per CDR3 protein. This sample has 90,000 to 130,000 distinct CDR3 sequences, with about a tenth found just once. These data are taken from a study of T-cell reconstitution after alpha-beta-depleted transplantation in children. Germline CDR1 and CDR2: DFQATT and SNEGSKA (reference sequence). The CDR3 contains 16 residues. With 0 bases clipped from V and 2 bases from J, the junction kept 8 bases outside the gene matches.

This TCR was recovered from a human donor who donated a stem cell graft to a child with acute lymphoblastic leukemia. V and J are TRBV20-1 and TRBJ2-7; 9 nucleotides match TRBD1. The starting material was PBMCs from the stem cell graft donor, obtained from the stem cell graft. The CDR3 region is CSARDGDRVETYEQYF. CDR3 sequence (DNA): TGCAGTGCTAGAGACGGGGACAGGGTGGAGACCTACGAGCAGTACTTC.